These 2 T cell receptor beta chains originate from one sample sequenced in a study of shared clonotypes between healthy human individuals. CD8 cells classed as naive were CD45RO-negative and positively selected for CCR7, excluding terminally differentiated effector memory CD45RA+ cells. TCRdb's copy holds only in-frame clones and misses some; the assay was immunoSEQ multiplex PCR. The profile shows under 600,000 clones, roughly 98% of them singletons. Sequenced material: naive CD8+ T cells sorted from blood. These receptors came from a man aged 30 to 39 in good health.

The chain couples TRBV29-1 to TRBJ2-1; D is unclear. The V and J ends lost 8 bases and 3 bases respectively, with 14 bases between them. This CDR3 is built from 13 residues. CDR1 is SQVTM, CDR2 ANQGSEA, per germline. The CDR3, as DNA: TGCAGCTCTCCGGGTAGGAGCTACAATGAGCAGTTCTTC. Protein sequence: CSSPGRSYNEQFF.

The V and J genes are TRBV5-4 and TRBJ2-5, with D tentatively TRBD1 (6 bases). Germline V gene data show CDR1 as SGHNT and CDR2 as YYREEE (reference sequence). Trimming cost V 7 bases and J 1 base, with 14 bases left between them. The CDR3 spans 14 residues. The CDR3 loop is CASLNPDSQETQYF. CDR3 coding DNA: TGTGCCAGCTTAAATCCGGACAGCCAAGAGACCCAGTACTTC.